The 26 T cell receptor beta chains reported below all come from one sample, sequenced in a study of cytomegalovirus exposure and HLA in healthy donors. The PCR used 60 Vbeta and 13 Jbeta primers. Generated by immunoSEQ multiplex PCR, the TCRdb table keeps only in-frame clones and is missing some. The profile shows about 190,000 clones, around 75% of them singletons. Sequenced sample: PBMCs. These receptors originate from a woman aged 30 to 39 in good health and CMV-seropositive.

The chain links TRBV27 to TRBJ1-5; no definite D call. CDR1 MNHEY and CDR2 SMNVEV come from the germline V gene (reference sequence). V dropped 5 bases and J dropped 3 bases, with 8 bases sitting between them. The CDR3 extends over 13 amino acids. The CDR3 region has the DNA TGTGCCAGCAGTCGAACAGTCAATCAGCCCCAGCATTTT. Protein sequence: CASSRTVNQPQHF.

The CDR3 spells CASSSMEGLAGWGDTQYF. CDR3 in DNA: TGTGCCAGCAGTTCGATGGAGGGACTAGCGGGATGGGGAGATACGCAGTATTTT. The chain employs TRBV28 and TRBJ2-3; 13 bases align to TRBD2. Trimming removed 4 bases from V and 5 bases from J; junction bases left unmatched: 12. The CDR3 extends over 18 amino acids. Per the germline V gene, CDR1 is MDHEN and CDR2 is SYDVKM.

This clone has more than one count but fewer than ten. This chain links TRBV6-1 with TRBJ1-2, with 8 positions matching TRBD1. V lost 8 bases to trimming and J lost 6 bases; unmatched junction nucleotides: 8. The germline gives CDR1 MNHNS, CDR2 SASEGT. The CDR3 extends over 13 amino acids. The DNA for the CDR3 is TGTGCCAGCGGACAGGGAAAAGGGGATGGCTACACCTTC. This gives the protein CASGQGKGDGYTF.

V is TRBV2 and J is TRBJ2-7; 9 bases agree with TRBD2. Germline CDR1 SNHLY, CDR2 FYNNEI. This CDR3 spans 17 amino acids. Germline trimming cut 4 bases from V and 3 bases from J; bases unmatched to any gene: 13. As DNA, the CDR3 is TGTGCCAGCAGTGGACAGAAAGGTTTAGCGGGAGTCTACGAGCAGTACTTC. It yields the protein CASSGQKGLAGVYEQYF.

The chain couples TRBV7-9 to TRBJ2-1, with 13 bases that match TRBD2. CDR3 size: 15 residues. V lost 6 bases to trimming and J lost 5 bases; unmatched junction nucleotides: 4. Per germline, CDR1 SEHNR and CDR2 FQNEAQ (reference sequence). CDR3 sequence (DNA): TGTGCCAGCAGTCTCGGACTAGCGGGAGACAATGAGCAGTTCTTC. Translated, it gives CASSLGLAGDNEQFF.

The V gene is TRBV4-1, the J gene TRBJ1-1; 7 bases are shared with TRBD1. V shed 0 bases, J shed 5 bases, and the junction held 3 bases outside the gene matches. Germline CDR1 reads MGHRA; CDR2 reads YSYEKL. The CDR3 spans 14 residues. In DNA form, the CDR3 reads TGCGCCAGCAGCCAAGACAGGGGGAGGACTGAAGCTTTCTTT. It is translated as CASSQDRGRTEAFF.

This rearrangement joins TRBV6-5 to TRBJ2-7; 8 positions agree with TRBD1. Per the germline V gene, CDR1 is MNHEY and CDR2 is SVGAGI. The CDR3 covers 14 residues. V was pared by 6 bases and J by 3 bases, with 7 bases of the junction left unmatched. Here the CDR3 reads CASRDRVEYYEQYF. In DNA form, the CDR3 reads TGTGCCAGCAGGGACAGGGTGGAATACTACGAGCAGTACTTC.

This rearrangement joins TRBV2 to TRBJ1-2; the match to TRBD1 covers 7 bases. J was trimmed by 3 bases and V by 6 bases; bases with no gene match: 10. The CDR3 runs to 15 residues. From germline, CDR1 is SNHLY and CDR2 FYNNEI. This CDR3 is CASRKNKGTDYGYTF. The CDR3 DNA reads TGTGCCAGCAGGAAGAATAAAGGGACAGACTATGGCTACACCTTC.

The chain links TRBV28 to TRBJ2-2; possibly TRBD1 for D (5 bases). The germline V and J ends were trimmed by 2 bases and 7 bases, with 14 bases remaining between them. CDR1 is MDHEN, CDR2 SYDVKM, per germline. This CDR3 region has 15 residues. CDR3: CASSLGVRALGELFF. Here the CDR3 DNA reads TGTGCCAGCAGTTTAGGGGTCAGGGCCCTCGGGGAGCTGTTTTTT.

The chain uses TRBV2 and TRBJ1-4; 10 positions match TRBD1. Germline trimming cut 5 bases from V and 2 bases from J; bases unmatched to any gene: 17. The germline CDR1 and CDR2 sequences are SNHLY and FYNNEI. The CDR3 is 20 residues long. CDR3 loop: CASSPDRDRGKRGTNEKLFF. CDR3 coding DNA: TGTGCCAGCAGTCCAGATCGGGACAGGGGAAAGAGGGGCACTAATGAAAAACTGTTTTTT.

The gene calls are TRBV6-5 and TRBJ1-2; 11 positions agree with TRBD1. The V gene end was trimmed by 2 bases and the J gene end by 4 bases; junction bases not matched to a gene: 3. CDR1 and CDR2 (germline): MNHEY, SVGAGI. The CDR3 runs to 15 residues. This chain's CDR3 is CASSYGTGGPYGYTF. CDR3 DNA: TGTGCCAGCAGTTACGGGACAGGGGGACCCTATGGCTACACCTTC.

CDR3 bases: TGTGCCAGCAGCTTTGACAGGGAAGGAAACACCATATATTTT. Translated: CASSFDREGNTIYF. The chain recombines TRBV7-2 with TRBJ1-3, with 7 bases fitting TRBD1. This CDR3 has 14 amino acids. J lost 4 bases, V lost 3 bases, and 3 bases had no gene match. CDR1 is SGHTA, CDR2 FQGNSA, per germline.

This sequence joins TRBV5-4 and TRBJ1-2, with 8 nucleotides matching TRBD1. The CDR3 extends over 15 amino acids. In germline, CDR1 is SGHNT, CDR2 YYREEE (reference sequence). The trim removed 4 bases at V and 3 bases at J, leaving 8 bases unmatched. In DNA, the CDR3 is TGTGCCAGCAGCGTTCCAGGGGGCGCGCACTATGGCTACACCTTC. It translates to CASSVPGGAHYGYTF.

The chain is built from TRBV7-8 and TRBJ2-3; 12 bases align to TRBD2. V dropped 5 bases and J dropped 0; count of bases not matched to a gene: 6. There are 17 residues in the CDR3. In germline, CDR1 is SGHVS, CDR2 FQNEAQ. DNA for the CDR3: TGTGCCAGCAGCCCAGGGACTAGCGGGTTTAGCACAGATACGCAGTATTTT. As protein: CASSPGTSGFSTDTQYF. Full variable domain (outside the CDR3, taken from reference TRBV7-8 and TRBJ2-3): GAGVSQSPRYKVAKRGQDVALRCDPISGHVSLFWYQQALGQGPEFLTYFQNEAQLDKSGLPSDRFFAERPEGSVSTLKIQRTQQEDSAVYLCASSPGTSGFSTDTQYFGPGTRLTVL.

Only a few counts were recorded for this clone. DNA for the CDR3: TGTGCCAGCAGCTTAATGGTGGCGGGATCCTACGAGCAGTACTTC. It translates to CASSLMVAGSYEQYF. The chain employs TRBV7-6 and TRBJ2-7; TRBD2 is a possible D gene (6 bases). Trimming removed 2 bases from V and 1 base from J, with 12 bases in between. Germline V gives CDR1 SGHVS, CDR2 FNYEAQ. The CDR3 is 15 amino acids.

This clone showed up just once. The genes are TRBV11-2 and TRBJ1-1; D gene uncertain. The CDR3 is 11 residues long. Deletions cut 1 base from V and 11 bases from J, with 8 bases between. CDR1 is SGHAT and CDR2 is FQNNGV in the germline V gene. The CDR3, as DNA: TGTGCCAGCAGCTTAGGGGCGGGGGCTTTCTTT. It yields the protein CASSLGAGAFF.

The J gene is TRBJ2-7, the V gene TRBV7-9, with 7 bases lining up with TRBD1. J gave up 4 bases and V 1 base, and 4 bases lay outside the gene matches. The CDR3 length is 14 residues. From germline, CDR1 is SEHNR and CDR2 FQNEAQ (reference sequence). In DNA form, the CDR3 reads TGTGCCAGCAGCTTAGATGGGACAGCTTACGAGCAGTACTTC. It is translated as CASSLDGTAYEQYF.

The chain employs TRBV10-2 and TRBJ2-7; 12 positions agree with TRBD2. V was pared by 3 bases and J by 6 bases, with 9 bases of the junction left unmatched. The CDR3 extends over 16 amino acids. Germline loops: CDR1 WSHSY, CDR2 SAAADI. The CDR3 reads CASSDPPSGRAAEQYF. The CDR3 bases are TGCGCCAGCAGTGACCCCCCTAGCGGGAGGGCCGCCGAGCAGTACTTC.

On this clone: The limits of the CDR3 on the DNA are not certain, so only TCRdb's listed CDR3 is given. This sequence joins TRBV14 and TRBJ1-4; the D call in the table, TRBD1, was not verified against the DNA. Germline CDR1 reads SGHDN; CDR2 reads FVKESK. The CDR3 sequence runs 20 residues, both termini included. CDR3: CASRHRDENPSLLPRKNCFF.

This clone was observed a handful of times. The chain is built from TRBV5-1 and TRBJ2-3; D gene unclear. This CDR3 spans 13 amino acids. The ends were cut back, 4 bases at V and 5 bases at J, with 11 bases in the middle. CDR1 is SGHRS and CDR2 is YFSETQ in the germline V gene. The CDR3 sequence: CASSPLEKDTQYF. Here the CDR3 DNA reads TGCGCCAGCAGCCCCCTAGAGAAAGATACGCAGTATTTT. Combining the CDR3 with reference TRBV5-1 and TRBJ2-3 gives the whole variable domain KAGVTQTPRYLIKTRGQQVTLSCSPISGHRSVSWYQQTPGQGLQFLFEYFSETQRNKGNFPGRFSGRQFSNSRSEMNVSTLELGDSALYLCASSPLEKDTQYFGPGTRLTVL.

J is TRBJ1-1 and V is TRBV2, with TRBD1 identical over 11 bases. Trimming removed 5 bases from V and 6 bases from J; junction bases left unmatched: 8. Germline V lookup: CDR1 SNHLY, CDR2 FYNNEI. The CDR3 runs to 15 residues. This chain's CDR3 is CASSPTGQGGPEAFF. CDR3 sequence (DNA): TGTGCCAGCAGTCCCACGGGACAGGGGGGCCCTGAAGCTTTCTTT.

This clone was recorded only once. The gene calls are TRBV5-1 and TRBJ2-3; 10 bases match TRBD1. The trim removed 6 bases at V and 2 bases at J, leaving 6 bases unmatched. This CDR3 comprises 15 residues. In germline, CDR1 is SGHRS, CDR2 YFSETQ. CDR3: CASILGTGATDTQYF. For the CDR3, the DNA is TGCGCCAGCATCCTAGGGACAGGGGCCACAGATACGCAGTATTTT.

The gene calls are TRBV7-9 and TRBJ2-3; D gene unclear. With 3 bases removed from V and 9 bases from J, the gap between germline ends came to 4 bases. Per germline, CDR1 SEHNR and CDR2 FQNEAQ (reference sequence). The CDR3 loop spans 10 amino acids. The CDR3 loop reads CASSFSTQYF. CDR3 in DNA: TGTGCCAGCAGCTTTTCGACGCAGTATTTT.

The chain carries TRBV10-2 and TRBJ2-7; possible D gene TRBD2, 6 bases. V gave up 3 bases and J gave up 4 bases, with 10 bases separating them. Per the germline V gene, CDR1 is WSHSY and CDR2 is SAAADI. The CDR3 has 13 residues. The CDR3 is CASSDSGTYEQYF. CDR3 in DNA: TGCGCCAGCAGTGATAGCGGAACTTACGAGCAGTACTTC.

This sequence joins TRBV28 and TRBJ2-5, with D hard to call. Judging by the DNA end, TRBJ2-7 fits better; the J call may be wrong. This CDR3 region has 12 residues. Germline CDR1 reads MDHEN; CDR2 reads SYDVKM. The CDR3 sequence is CASSSASDEQYF. The CDR3 DNA reads as TGTGCCAGCAGTTCCGCCAGCGACGAGCAGTACTTC.

In its sample, this clone was seen once. The J gene is TRBJ2-2, the V gene TRBV5-1; 7 bases are shared with TRBD1. This CDR3 comprises 15 residues. Germline V CDR1 and CDR2: SGHRS, YFSETQ. V was pared by 1 base and J by 4 bases, with 4 bases of the junction left unmatched. The CDR3 is CASSLQTGATGELFF. The CDR3 DNA is TGCGCCAGCAGCTTGCAAACAGGGGCCACCGGGGAGCTGTTTTTT.